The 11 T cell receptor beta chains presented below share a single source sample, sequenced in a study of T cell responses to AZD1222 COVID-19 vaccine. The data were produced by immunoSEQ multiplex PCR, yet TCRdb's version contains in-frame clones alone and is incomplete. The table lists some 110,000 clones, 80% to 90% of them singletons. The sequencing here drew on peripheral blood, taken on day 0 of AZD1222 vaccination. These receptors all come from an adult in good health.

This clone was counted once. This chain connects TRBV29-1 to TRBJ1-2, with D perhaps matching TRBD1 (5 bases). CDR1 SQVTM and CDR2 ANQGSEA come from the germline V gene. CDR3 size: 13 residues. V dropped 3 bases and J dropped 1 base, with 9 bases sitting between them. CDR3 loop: CSVDGGSNYGYTF. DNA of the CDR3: TGCAGCGTTGACGGGGGTAGTAACTATGGCTACACCTTC.

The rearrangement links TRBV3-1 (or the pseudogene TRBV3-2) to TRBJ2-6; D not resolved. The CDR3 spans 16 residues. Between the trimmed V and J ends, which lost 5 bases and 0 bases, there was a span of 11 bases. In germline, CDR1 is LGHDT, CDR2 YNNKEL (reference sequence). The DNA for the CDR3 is TGTGCCAGCAGCGAACAGATTAGCTCTGGGGCCAACGTCCTGACTTTC. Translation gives CASSEQISSGANVLTF.

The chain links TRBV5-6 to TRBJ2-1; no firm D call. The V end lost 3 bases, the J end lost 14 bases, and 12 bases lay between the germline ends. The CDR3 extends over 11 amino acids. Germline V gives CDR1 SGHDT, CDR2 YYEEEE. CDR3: CASSSPLPKFF. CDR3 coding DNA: TGTGCCAGCAGCTCCCCGTTACCTAAGTTCTTC.

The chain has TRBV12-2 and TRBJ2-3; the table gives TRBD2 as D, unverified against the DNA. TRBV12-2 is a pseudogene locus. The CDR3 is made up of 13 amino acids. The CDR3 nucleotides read TGTGCAAGTCGCTTAGGAGGAGCAGATACGCAGTATTTT. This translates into CASRLGGADTQYF.

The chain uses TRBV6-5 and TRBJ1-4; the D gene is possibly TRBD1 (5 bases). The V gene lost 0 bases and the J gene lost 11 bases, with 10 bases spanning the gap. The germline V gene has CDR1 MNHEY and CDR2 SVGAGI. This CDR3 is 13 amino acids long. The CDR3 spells CASSYSGTGKLFF. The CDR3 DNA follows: TGTGCCAGCAGTTACTCAGGGACCGGGAAACTGTTTTTT.

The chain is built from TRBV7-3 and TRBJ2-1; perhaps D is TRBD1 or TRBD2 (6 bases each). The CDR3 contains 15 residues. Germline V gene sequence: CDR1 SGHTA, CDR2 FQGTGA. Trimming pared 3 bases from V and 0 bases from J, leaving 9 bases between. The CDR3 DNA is TGTGCCAGCAGCTTTGGAGGGGGCTCCTACAATGAGCAGTTCTTC. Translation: CASSFGGGSYNEQFF.

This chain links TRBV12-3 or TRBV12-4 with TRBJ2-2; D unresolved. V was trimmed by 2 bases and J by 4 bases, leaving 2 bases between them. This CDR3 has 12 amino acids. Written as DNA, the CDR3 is TGTGCCAGCAGTTTACTCACCGGGGAGCTGTTTTTT. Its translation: CASSLLTGELFF.

The CDR3 nucleotides are TGTGCCAGCAGCGCCTCATCCGGACAGGGGGTAACTGAAGCTTTCTTT. Its translation: CASSASSGQGVTEAFF. The chain employs TRBV9 and TRBJ1-1, with 10 nucleotides matching TRBD1. V was pared by 3 bases and J by 5 bases, with 10 bases of the junction left unmatched. Germline-derived CDR1 and CDR2 are SGDLS and YYNGEE. The CDR3 is 16 residues long. The full variable domain, with the rest looked up from reference TRBV9 and TRBJ1-1, is DSGVTQTPKHLITATGQRVTLRCSPRSGDLSVYWYQQSLDQGLQFLIQYYNGEERAKGNILERFSAQQFPDLHSELNLSSLELGDSALYFCASSASSGQGVTEAFFGQGTRLTVV.

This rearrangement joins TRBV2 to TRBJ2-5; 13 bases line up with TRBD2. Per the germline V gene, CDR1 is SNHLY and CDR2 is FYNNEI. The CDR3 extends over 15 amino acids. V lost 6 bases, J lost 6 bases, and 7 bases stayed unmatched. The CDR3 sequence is CASSELAGGLKTQYF. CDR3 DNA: TGTGCCAGCAGCGAACTAGCGGGAGGGTTAAAGACCCAGTACTTC.

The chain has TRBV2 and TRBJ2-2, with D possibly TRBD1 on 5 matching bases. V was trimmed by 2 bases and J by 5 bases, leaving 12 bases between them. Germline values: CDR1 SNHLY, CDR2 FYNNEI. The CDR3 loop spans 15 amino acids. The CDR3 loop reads CASSETRERTGELFF. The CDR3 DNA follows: TGTGCCAGCAGTGAAACCAGGGAAAGGACCGGGGAGCTGTTTTTT.

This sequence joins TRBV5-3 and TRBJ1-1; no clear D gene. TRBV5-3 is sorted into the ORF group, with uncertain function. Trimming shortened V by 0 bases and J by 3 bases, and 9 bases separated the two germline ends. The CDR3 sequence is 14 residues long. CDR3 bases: TGTGCCAGAAGCTTGGACGGGAGGGACACTGAAGCTTTCTTT. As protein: CARSLDGRDTEAFF.